The T cell receptor beta chain under discussion was sequenced for a study of T cells in tumors after PD-1 blockade. For the study at large: Blood samples averaged roughly 110,000 templates (range about 23,000-280,000) and fewer than 45,000 unique clonotypes.

This CDR3 contains 17 residues. Germline CDR1 and CDR2: PRHDT and FYEKMQ (reference sequence). The ends lost 5 bases at V and 3 bases at J; junction bases unmatched: 10. Assay used: immunoSEQ multiplex PCR; TCRdb lists only in-frame clones, some missing. The sample gives 60,000 to 70,000 clones, approximately 79% of which show up once; around 5% is in the top ten. The clonotype originates from a human donor with basal cell carcinoma. The sequencing used PBMCs, collected after anti-PD-1 treatment. The chain carries TRBV13 and TRBJ2-7, with 13 bases lining up with TRBD2. This CDR3 is CASSPGLAGYLHYEQYF. CDR3 DNA sequence: TGTGCCAGCAGCCCGGGACTAGCGGGGTATCTCCACTACGAGCAGTACTTC.